This T cell receptor beta chain was profiled in a study of regulatory T cells in long-lasting Graves disease. For TCR beta, libraries came from iRepertoire HTBI primers and Arm-PCR of CDR3 regions. TCRdb recomputed calls from the multiplex PCR reads with MiXCR, one row per CDR3 protein. The profile covers about 470,000 distinct CDR3 sequences, with 14% to 15% appearing a single time and approximately 16% taken by the ten largest. Indicated time point: newly diagnosed GD, antithyroid drugs for less than 3 months. The TCR library was prepared using RNA isolated from PBMCs. These data also formed part of another study, on T cells in Graves' hyperthyroidism and ophthalmopathy. That work states: First-round RT-PCR with HTBI primers amplified the TCR CDR3 region.

The input for sequencing was peripheral blood mononuclear cells (PBMCs), taken at new diagnosis, from a patient treated with antithyroid drugs. The receptor's source is a woman aged 30 to 39 with Graves disease.

The CDR3 DNA is TGCGCCAGCAGCCATTCCCGCGGGAGCTCCTACAATGAGCAGTTCTTC. This sequence encodes CASSHSRGSSYNEQFF. The chain has TRBV4-1 and TRBJ2-1; TRBD2 matches at 7 bases. Germline CDR1 is MGHRA and CDR2 is YSYEKL. CDR3 length: 16 amino acids. Trimming cost V 3 bases and J 0 bases; bases outside gene matches: 5.